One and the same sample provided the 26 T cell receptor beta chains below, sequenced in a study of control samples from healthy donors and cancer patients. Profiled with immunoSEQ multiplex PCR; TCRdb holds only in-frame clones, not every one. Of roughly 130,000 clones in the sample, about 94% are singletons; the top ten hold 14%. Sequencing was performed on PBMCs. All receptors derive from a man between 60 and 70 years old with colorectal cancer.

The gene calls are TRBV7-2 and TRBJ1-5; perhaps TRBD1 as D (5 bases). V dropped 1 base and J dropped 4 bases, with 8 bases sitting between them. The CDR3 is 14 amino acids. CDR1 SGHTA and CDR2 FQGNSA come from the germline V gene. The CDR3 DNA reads TGTGCCAGCAGCTTAGATGGGGCTAATCAGCCCCAGCATTTT. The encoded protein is CASSLDGANQPQHF.

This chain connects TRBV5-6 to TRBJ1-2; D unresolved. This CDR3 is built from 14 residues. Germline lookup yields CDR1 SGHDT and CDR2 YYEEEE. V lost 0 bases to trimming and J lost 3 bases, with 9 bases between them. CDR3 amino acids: CASSLGAGYYGYTF. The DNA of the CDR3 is TGTGCCAGCAGCTTGGGCGCGGGGTACTATGGCTACACCTTC.

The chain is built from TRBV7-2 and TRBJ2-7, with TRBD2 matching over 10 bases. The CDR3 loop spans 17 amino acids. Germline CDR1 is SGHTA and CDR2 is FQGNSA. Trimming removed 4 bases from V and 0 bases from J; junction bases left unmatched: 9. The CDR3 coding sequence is TGTGCCAGCAGCTCCTCCCTTAGCGGGGGGATCTCCTACGAGCAGTACTTC. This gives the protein CASSSSLSGGISYEQYF.

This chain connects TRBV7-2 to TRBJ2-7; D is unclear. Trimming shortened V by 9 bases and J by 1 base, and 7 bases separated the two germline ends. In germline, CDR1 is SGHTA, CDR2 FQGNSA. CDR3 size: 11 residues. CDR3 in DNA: TGTGCCAGTAGACGGTCCTACGAGCAGTACTTC. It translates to CASRRSYEQYF.

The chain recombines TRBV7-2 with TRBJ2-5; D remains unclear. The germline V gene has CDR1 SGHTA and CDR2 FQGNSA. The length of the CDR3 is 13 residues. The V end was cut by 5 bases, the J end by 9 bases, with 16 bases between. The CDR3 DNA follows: TGTGCCAGCAGCCCGACCCTTTCCGCGGCCCAGTACTTC. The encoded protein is CASSPTLSAAQYF.

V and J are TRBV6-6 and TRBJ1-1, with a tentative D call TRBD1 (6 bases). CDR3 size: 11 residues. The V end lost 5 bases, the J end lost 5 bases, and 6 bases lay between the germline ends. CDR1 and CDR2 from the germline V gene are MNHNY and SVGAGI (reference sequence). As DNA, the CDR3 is TGTGCCAGCAGTACAGGGACTGAAGCTTTCTTT. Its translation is CASSTGTEAFF.

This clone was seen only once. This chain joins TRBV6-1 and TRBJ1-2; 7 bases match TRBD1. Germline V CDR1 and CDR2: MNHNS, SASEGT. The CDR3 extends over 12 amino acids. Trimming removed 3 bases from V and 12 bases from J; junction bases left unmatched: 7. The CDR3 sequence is CASSDGQVRNTF. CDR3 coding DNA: TGTGCCAGCAGTGACGGACAGGTTCGAAACACCTTC.

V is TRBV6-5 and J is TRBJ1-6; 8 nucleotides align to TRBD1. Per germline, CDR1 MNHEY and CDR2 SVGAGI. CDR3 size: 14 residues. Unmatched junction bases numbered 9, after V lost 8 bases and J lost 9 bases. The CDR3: CASWAGGGSSPLHF. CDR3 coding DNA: TGTGCCAGCTGGGCAGGGGGCGGCAGTTCACCCCTCCACTTT.

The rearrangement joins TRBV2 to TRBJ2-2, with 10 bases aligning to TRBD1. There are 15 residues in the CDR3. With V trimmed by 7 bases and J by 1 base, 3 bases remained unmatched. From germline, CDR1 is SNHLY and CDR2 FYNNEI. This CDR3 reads CASKDRGLNTGELFF. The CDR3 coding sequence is TGTGCCAGCAAGGACAGGGGGTTGAACACCGGGGAGCTGTTTTTT.

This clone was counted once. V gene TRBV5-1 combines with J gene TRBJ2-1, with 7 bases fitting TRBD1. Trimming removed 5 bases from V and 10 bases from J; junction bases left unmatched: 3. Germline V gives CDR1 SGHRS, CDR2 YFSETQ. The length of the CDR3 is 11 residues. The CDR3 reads CASRLDREQFF. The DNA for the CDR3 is TGCGCCAGCAGACTGGACAGGGAGCAGTTCTTC. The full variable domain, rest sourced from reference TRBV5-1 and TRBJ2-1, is KAGVTQTPRYLIKTRGQQVTLSCSPISGHRSVSWYQQTPGQGLQFLFEYFSETQRNKGNFPGRFSGRQFSNSRSEMNVSTLELGDSALYLCASRLDREQFFGPGTRLTVL.

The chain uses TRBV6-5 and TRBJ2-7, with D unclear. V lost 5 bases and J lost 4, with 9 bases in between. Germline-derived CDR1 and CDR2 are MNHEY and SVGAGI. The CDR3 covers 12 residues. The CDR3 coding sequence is TGTGCCAGCAGTCTCCCTACGTACGAGCAGTACTTC. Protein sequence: CASSLPTYEQYF.

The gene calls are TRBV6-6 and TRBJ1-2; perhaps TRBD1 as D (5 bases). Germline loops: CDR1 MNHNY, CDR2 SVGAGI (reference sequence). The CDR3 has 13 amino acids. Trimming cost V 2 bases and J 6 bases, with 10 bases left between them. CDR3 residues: CASSYRAGDGYTF. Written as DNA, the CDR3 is TGTGCCAGCAGTTACCGGGCGGGGGATGGCTACACCTTC.

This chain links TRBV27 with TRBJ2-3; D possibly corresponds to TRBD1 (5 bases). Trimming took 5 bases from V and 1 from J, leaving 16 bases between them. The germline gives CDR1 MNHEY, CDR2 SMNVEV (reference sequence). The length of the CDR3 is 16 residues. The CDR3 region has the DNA TGTGCCAGCAGTCCCATTCAGGGTATAGGCACAGATACGCAGTATTTT. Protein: CASSPIQGIGTDTQYF.

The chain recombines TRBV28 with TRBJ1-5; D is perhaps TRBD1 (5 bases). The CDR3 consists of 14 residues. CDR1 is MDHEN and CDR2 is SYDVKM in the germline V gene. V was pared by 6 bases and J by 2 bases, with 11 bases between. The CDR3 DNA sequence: TGTGCCAGCAGCCAAGGGGCAGGCAATCAGCCCCAGCATTTT. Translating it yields CASSQGAGNQPQHF.

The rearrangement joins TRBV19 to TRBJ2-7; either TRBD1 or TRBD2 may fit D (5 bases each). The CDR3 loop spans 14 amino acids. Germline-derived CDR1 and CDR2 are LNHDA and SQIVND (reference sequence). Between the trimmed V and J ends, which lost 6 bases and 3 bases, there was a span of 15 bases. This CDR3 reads CASSPEGRNYEQYF. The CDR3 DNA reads TGTGCCAGTAGCCCCGAGGGACGAAACTACGAGCAGTACTTC.

The CDR3 DNA follows: TGTGCCAGCAGCTCCGACAGGTTCCGCGAGCAGTACTTC. Its translation is CASSSDRFREQYF. The V call is TRBV7-8, the J call TRBJ2-7; the D gene is possibly TRBD1 (6 bases). Germline CDR1 is SGHVS and CDR2 is FQNEAQ. V was trimmed by 4 bases and J by 6 bases, leaving 13 bases between them. The CDR3 is 13 residues long.

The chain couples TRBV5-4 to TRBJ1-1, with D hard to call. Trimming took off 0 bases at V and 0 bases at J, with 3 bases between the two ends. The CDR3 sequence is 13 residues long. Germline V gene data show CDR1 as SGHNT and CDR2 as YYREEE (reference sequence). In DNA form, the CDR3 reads TGTGCCAGCAGCTTGGATCTGAACACTGAAGCTTTCTTT. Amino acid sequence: CASSLDLNTEAFF.

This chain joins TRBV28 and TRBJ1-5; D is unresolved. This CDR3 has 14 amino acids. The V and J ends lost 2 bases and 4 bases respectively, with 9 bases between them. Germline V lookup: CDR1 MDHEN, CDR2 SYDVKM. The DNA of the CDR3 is TGTGCCAGCAGTTTAAGGGCGGGGAATCAGCCCCAGCATTTT. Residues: CASSLRAGNQPQHF.

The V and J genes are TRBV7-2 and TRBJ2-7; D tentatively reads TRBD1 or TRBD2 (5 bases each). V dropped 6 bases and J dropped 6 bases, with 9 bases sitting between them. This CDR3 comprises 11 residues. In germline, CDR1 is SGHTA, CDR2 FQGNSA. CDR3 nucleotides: TGTGCCAGCAGGATCGGGGCCGAGCAGTACTTC. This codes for CASRIGAEQYF. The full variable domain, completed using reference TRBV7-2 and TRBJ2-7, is GAGVSQSPSNKVTEKGKDVELRCDPISGHTALYWYRQSLGQGLEFLIYFQGNSAPDKSGLPSDRFSAERTGGSVSTLTIQRTQQEDSAVYLCASRIGAEQYFGPGTRLTVT.

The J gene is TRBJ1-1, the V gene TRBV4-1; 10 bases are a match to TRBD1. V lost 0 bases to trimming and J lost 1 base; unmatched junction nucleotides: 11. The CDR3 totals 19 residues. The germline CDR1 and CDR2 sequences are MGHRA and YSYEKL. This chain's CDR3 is CASSQDGRQGAVWNTEAFF. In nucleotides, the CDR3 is TGCGCCAGCAGCCAAGACGGTAGACAGGGGGCCGTGTGGAACACTGAAGCTTTCTTT.

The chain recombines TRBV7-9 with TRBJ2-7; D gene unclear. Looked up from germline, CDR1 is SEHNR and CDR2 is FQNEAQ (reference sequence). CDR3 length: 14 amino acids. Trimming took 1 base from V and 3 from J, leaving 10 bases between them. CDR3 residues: CASSLEVGYYEQYF. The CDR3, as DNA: TGTGCCAGCAGCTTAGAGGTCGGCTACTACGAGCAGTACTTC.

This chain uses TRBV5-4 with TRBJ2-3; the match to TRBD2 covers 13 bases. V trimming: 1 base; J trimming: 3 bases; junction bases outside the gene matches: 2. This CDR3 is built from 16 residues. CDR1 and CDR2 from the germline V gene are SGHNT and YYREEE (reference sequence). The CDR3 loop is CASSLRTSGGTDTQYF. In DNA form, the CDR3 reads TGTGCCAGCAGCTTGAGGACTAGCGGGGGAACAGATACGCAGTATTTT.

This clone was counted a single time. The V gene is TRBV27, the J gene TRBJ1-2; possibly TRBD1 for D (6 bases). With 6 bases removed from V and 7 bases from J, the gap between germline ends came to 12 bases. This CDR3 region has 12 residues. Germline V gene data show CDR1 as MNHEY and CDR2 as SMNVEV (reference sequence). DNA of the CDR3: TGTGCCAGCAGATCAGGGGTGGCTGGCTACACCTTC. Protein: CASRSGVAGYTF.

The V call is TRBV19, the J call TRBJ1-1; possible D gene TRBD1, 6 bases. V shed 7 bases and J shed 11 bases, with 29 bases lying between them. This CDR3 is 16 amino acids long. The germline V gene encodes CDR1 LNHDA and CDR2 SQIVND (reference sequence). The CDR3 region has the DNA TGTGCCAGTACCCTCGCGCTGGGGACAACCGGTCCCTGGGCTTTCTTT. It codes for CASTLALGTTGPWAFF.

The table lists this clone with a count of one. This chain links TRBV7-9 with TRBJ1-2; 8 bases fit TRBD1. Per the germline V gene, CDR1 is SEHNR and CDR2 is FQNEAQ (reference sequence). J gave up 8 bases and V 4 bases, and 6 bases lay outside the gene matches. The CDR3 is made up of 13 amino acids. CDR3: CASSWLDRAGYTF. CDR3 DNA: TGTGCCAGCAGCTGGTTGGACAGGGCGGGCTACACCTTC.

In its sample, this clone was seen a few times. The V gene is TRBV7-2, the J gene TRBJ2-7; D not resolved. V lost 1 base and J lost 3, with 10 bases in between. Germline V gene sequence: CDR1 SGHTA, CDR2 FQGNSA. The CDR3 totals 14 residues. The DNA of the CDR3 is TGTGCCAGCAGCTTAGTGGTCCGCCTCTACGAGCAGTACTTC. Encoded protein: CASSLVVRLYEQYF.